This T cell receptor (beta chain) is drawn from a study of T cell responses to AZD1222 COVID-19 vaccine. Findings and limits, study-wide: The donor group comprised mostly white British people and more females; the analysis possibly underestimated clonal diversity.

Regarding this clone: Its specificity is not known.

This table comes from immunoSEQ multiplex PCR, and its TCRdb copy is limited to in-frame clones, with some not included. The sample includes around 100,000 clones, roughly 88% seen only once; the top ten take over 7.5%. The germline CDR1 and CDR2 sequences are SGHTA and FQGNSA. The germline V and J ends were trimmed by 5 bases and 2 bases, with 10 bases remaining between them. This CDR3 has 13 residues. The sequencing here drew on peripheral blood, taken on day 0 of AZD1222 vaccination. The clonotype originates from an adult in good health. The chain is built from TRBV7-2 and TRBJ2-7; D is possibly TRBD1 (6 bases). The CDR3 sequence: CASSQKGAYEQYF. The CDR3 DNA reads TGTGCCAGCAGCCAGAAGGGGGCCTACGAGCAGTACTTC.